Below are 20 T cell receptor beta chains sequenced from a single sample in a study of blood T cell repertoires in COVID-19. Profiling relied on immunoSEQ multiplex PCR, and the TCRdb table lists in-frame clones only, not all of them. The sample lists a few hundred thousand clones, about 89% occurring once. Specimen: peripheral blood. The receptors derive from a woman in her thirties or forties who had recovered from COVID-19.

The DNA for the CDR3 is TGTGCCAGCAGCCTGGAGTTTGGGCAGTTCTTC. Translating gives CASSLEFGQFF. V is TRBV7-9 and J is TRBJ2-1; unclear D gene. CDR1 SEHNR and CDR2 FQNEAQ come from the germline V gene (reference sequence). Trimming pared 5 bases from V and 12 bases from J, leaving 11 bases between. The CDR3 is 11 residues long.

The V call is TRBV18, the J call TRBJ2-3; TRBD2 is a possible D gene (7 bases). Germline assignment: CDR1 KGHSH and CDR2 LQKENI. The ends were cut back, 3 bases at V and 2 bases at J, with 24 bases in the middle. The length of the CDR3 is 19 residues. CDR3 loop: CASSPTTGGQDGATDTQYF. In DNA form, the CDR3 reads TGTGCCAGCTCACCGACAACCGGGGGGCAGGATGGGGCCACAGATACGCAGTATTTT.

The rearrangement uses TRBV29-1 and TRBJ2-5, with 8 bases lining up with TRBD2. Germline V CDR1 and CDR2: SQVTM, ANQGSEA. The length of the CDR3 is 11 residues. Unmatched junction bases numbered 1, after V lost 7 bases and J lost 3 bases. CDR3 amino acids: CSAGREETQYF. DNA for the CDR3: TGCAGCGCCGGGAGGGAAGAGACCCAGTACTTC. The whole variable domain, filled in from reference TRBV29-1 and TRBJ2-5, reads SAVISQKPSRDICQRGTSLTIQCQVDSQVTMMFWYRQQPGQSLTLIATANQGSEATYESGFVIDKFPISRPNLTFSTLTVSNMSPEDSSIYLCSAGREETQYFGPGTRLLVL.

The chain couples TRBV10-3 to TRBJ2-7; TRBD1 agrees at 7 bases. This CDR3 has 12 amino acids. Trimming cost V 6 bases and J 6 bases; bases outside gene matches: 5. Germline CDR1 ENHRY, CDR2 SYGVKD. The DNA for the CDR3 is TGTGCCATCAGCGGCCCAGGGGGCGAGCAGTACTTC. This gives the protein CAISGPGGEQYF.

The chain uses TRBV3-1 (or the pseudogene TRBV3-2) and TRBJ2-1, with TRBD1 matching over 10 bases. CDR1 is LGHDT, CDR2 YNNKEL, per germline (reference sequence). Trimming cost V 4 bases and J 5 bases; bases outside gene matches: 8. The CDR3 is made up of 16 amino acids. CDR3 nucleotide sequence: TGTGCCAGCAGCCGAAAGACAGGGGGCTTCAACAATGAGCAGTTCTTC. It translates to CASSRKTGGFNNEQFF.

The CDR3, as DNA: TGTGCCAGCAGCTTAGTAGCGGGAGGGCCGGAGACCCAGTACTTC. Amino acid sequence: CASSLVAGGPETQYF. V gene TRBV7-2 combines with J gene TRBJ2-5; 11 bases line up with TRBD2. Trimming took 1 base from V and 5 from J; bases not matched to a gene: 3. CDR3 length equals 15 residues. Germline CDR1 reads SGHTA; CDR2 reads FQGNSA.

V is TRBV28 and J is TRBJ2-7, with a tentative D call TRBD1 (7 bases). There are 18 residues in the CDR3. Germline values: CDR1 MDHEN, CDR2 SYDVKM. The V gene lost 3 bases and the J gene lost 0 bases, with 21 bases spanning the gap. CDR3: CASSFPSAGGGSSYEQYF. For the CDR3, the DNA is TGTGCCAGCAGTTTCCCCTCCGCAGGGGGAGGAAGCTCCTACGAGCAGTACTTC. Full variable domain (remainder filled in from reference TRBV28 and TRBJ2-7): DVKVTQSSRYLVKRTGEKVFLECVQDMDHENMFWYRQDPGLGLRLIYFSYDVKMKEKGDIPEGYSVSREKKERFSLILESASTNQTSMYLCASSFPSAGGGSSYEQYFGPGTRLTVT.

The chain uses TRBV19 and TRBJ1-6; D is possibly TRBD1 (6 bases). The CDR3 spans 15 residues. Deletions cut 4 bases from V and 8 bases from J, with 15 bases between. Germline loops: CDR1 LNHDA, CDR2 SQIVND (reference sequence). The CDR3 spells CASSTRTVTDSPLHF. CDR3 nucleotides: TGTGCCAGTAGTACCCGGACAGTCACGGATTCACCCCTCCACTTT.

The chain links TRBV7-3 to TRBJ2-7, with TRBD1 matching over 8 bases. After removal of 5 bases from V and 6 bases from J, the junction contained 6 bases not matched to a gene. The germline V gene has CDR1 SGHTA and CDR2 FQGTGA. This CDR3 comprises 13 residues. The CDR3 nucleotides are TGTGCCAGCAGCCCGGACAGGGATTCCGAGCAGTACTTC. It translates to CASSPDRDSEQYF.

The CDR3 reads CASSLVGSNQPQHF. The CDR3 DNA is TGTGCCAGCAGCTTAGTCGGGAGCAATCAGCCCCAGCATTTT. This chain links TRBV11-2 with TRBJ1-5, with unresolved D. Germline CDR1 is SGHAT and CDR2 is FQNNGV. V was cut by 1 base and J by 1 base, with 5 bases left in between. The CDR3 is 14 amino acids.

The V call is TRBV5-1, the J call TRBJ2-5; 12 bases agree with TRBD2. With V trimmed by 5 bases and J by 3 bases, 5 bases remained unmatched. Germline lookup yields CDR1 SGHRS and CDR2 YFSETQ. This CDR3 has 15 amino acids. The CDR3 region is CASRGTSGPEETQYF. CDR3 DNA sequence: TGCGCCAGCAGGGGGACTAGCGGGCCGGAAGAGACCCAGTACTTC.

This chain uses TRBV2 with TRBJ2-7; 8 bases line up with TRBD1. CDR3 length: 13 amino acids. CDR1 SNHLY and CDR2 FYNNEI come from the germline V gene. Losses at the gene ends were 6 bases for V and 2 bases for J; bases not matched to a gene: 3. The CDR3 here is CASRSGGPYEQYF. DNA for the CDR3: TGTGCCAGCAGGTCAGGGGGCCCCTACGAGCAGTACTTC.

V is TRBV6-5 and J is TRBJ2-1, with TRBD1 matching 7 bases. The CDR3 extends over 15 amino acids. Trimming cost V 6 bases and J 0 bases; bases outside gene matches: 5. Germline values: CDR1 MNHEY, CDR2 SVGAGI. The CDR3 bases are TGTGCCAGCAGCGGGACAGAACTCTCCTACAATGAGCAGTTCTTC. It is translated as CASSGTELSYNEQFF.

The genes are TRBV6-5 and TRBJ1-1; D might be TRBD1 (6 bases). This CDR3 has 12 residues. Per the germline V gene, CDR1 is MNHEY and CDR2 is SVGAGI. With 7 bases removed from V and 7 bases from J, the gap between germline ends came to 13 bases. This chain's CDR3 is CASTNTGHEAFF. The CDR3 DNA reads TGTGCCAGCACAAACACAGGGCATGAAGCTTTCTTT.

Only one count was recorded for this clone. The rearrangement joins TRBV30 to TRBJ1-1, with 9 bases lining up with TRBD1. Germline trimming cut 2 bases from V and 11 bases from J; bases unmatched to any gene: 6. In germline, CDR1 is GTSNPN, CDR2 SVGIG (reference sequence). The CDR3 is 12 amino acids. This chain's CDR3 is CAWSLTGGTAFF. CDR3 coding DNA: TGTGCCTGGAGTCTAACAGGGGGCACGGCTTTCTTT. Complete variable domain (other parts from reference TRBV30 and TRBJ1-1): SQTIHQWPATLVQPVGSPLSLECTVEGTSNPNLYWYRQAAGRGLQLLFYSVGIGQISSEVPQNLSASRPQDRQFILSSKKLLLSDSGFYLCAWSLTGGTAFFGQGTRLTVV.

J is TRBJ2-1 and V is TRBV30, with 7 bases matching TRBD1. Trimming at V came to 8 bases and at J to 10 bases, leaving 11 bases not matched to a gene. The CDR3 is made up of 12 amino acids. Germline CDR1 reads GTSNPN; CDR2 reads SVGIG (reference sequence). For the CDR3, the DNA is TGTGCCACGACACAGGGGCGGTACGAGCAGTTCTTC. Its protein is CATTQGRYEQFF.

As concerns this clone: Within the sample, other DNA sequences also encode this same CDR3. V usage is TRBV5-1 and J usage is TRBJ2-7; 10 bases are a match to TRBD2. V shed 0 bases, J shed 3 bases, and the junction held 3 bases outside the gene matches. CDR3 length equals 15 residues. Germline lookup yields CDR1 SGHRS and CDR2 YFSETQ. The DNA of the CDR3 is TGCGCCAGCAGCTTGGGGACTAGCGGAAGCTACGAGCAGTACTTC. It specifies CASSLGTSGSYEQYF.

The rearrangement uses TRBV19 and TRBJ2-5, with 12 positions matching TRBD2. V shed 9 bases, J shed 2 bases, and the junction held 1 base outside the gene matches. This CDR3 spans 13 amino acids. Per germline, CDR1 LNHDA and CDR2 SQIVND (reference sequence). CDR3 region: CASGTSGQETQYF. The CDR3 DNA is TGTGCCAGCGGGACTAGCGGGCAAGAGACCCAGTACTTC.

The chain recombines TRBV6-5 with TRBJ2-5, with TRBD1 identical over 7 bases. The CDR3 length is 14 residues. J was trimmed by 4 bases and V by 0 bases; bases with no gene match: 2. Germline-derived CDR1 and CDR2 are MNHEY and SVGAGI. The CDR3, as DNA: TGTGCCAGCAGTTACTCCCGGACAGGAGAGACCCAGTACTTC. Protein product: CASSYSRTGETQYF.

This chain joins TRBV7-2 and TRBJ2-2; maybe TRBD2 (5 bases). The CDR3 totals 13 residues. Trimming removed 5 bases from V and 6 bases from J, with 10 bases in between. Germline CDR1 and CDR2: SGHTA and FQGNSA. The CDR3 loop reads CASSTWGAGELFF. The CDR3 nucleotides read TGTGCCAGCAGCACCTGGGGAGCCGGGGAGCTGTTTTTT.